These 28 T cell receptor beta chains came from one sample sequenced in a study of CXCR3-negative and CXCR3-positive naive CD8 T cells. Carrying UMI labels, the TRB cDNA libraries were prepared through 5' RACE. TCRdb derives one entry per CDR3 protein from the 5' RACE reads, leaving out DNA. The sample table sets out about 50,000 distinct CDR3 sequences. Sample: naive CXCR3- CD8+ T cells from blood. Subset of the sample: CD45RO-CCR7+CD27+CD95- naive CD8+ T cells lacking CXCR3 (TNR3-). The receptors were sampled from a human donor in good health. Some clones in this sample may be carry-over from other donors' samples.

The chain joins TRBV29-1 to TRBJ2-3; TCRdb's D gene call, TRBD1, goes unchecked for lack of DNA. Germline V lookup: CDR1 SQVTM, CDR2 ANQGSEA. This CDR3 region has 12 residues. CDR3 sequence reads: CSVWQGEDTQYF.

The CDR3 loop is CSGIQGAGETQYF. The rearrangement uses TRBV29-1 and TRBJ2-5; the TRBD1 assignment by TCRdb is unverifiable without DNA. Germline CDR1 reads SQVTM; CDR2 reads ANQGSEA. The CDR3 consists of 13 residues. The entire variable domain, with the rest obtained from reference TRBV29-1 and TRBJ2-5, is as follows: SAVISQKPSRDICQRGTSLTIQCQVDSQVTMMFWYRQQPGQSLTLIATANQGSEATYESGFVIDKFPISRPNLTFSTLTVSNMSPEDSSIYLCSGIQGAGETQYFGPGTRLLVL.

The CDR3 loop reads CSVDAGLSTDTQYF. This chain uses TRBV29-1 with TRBJ2-3; the TCRdb call, TRBD2, lacks DNA for checking. Germline values: CDR1 SQVTM, CDR2 ANQGSEA. This CDR3 spans 14 amino acids.

The chain employs TRBV19 and TRBJ2-2. CDR3 length: 13 residues. The germline gives CDR1 LNHDA, CDR2 SQIVND (reference sequence). The CDR3 loop reads CASSMSGPGELFF.

The chain combines TRBV6-2 or TRBV6-3 with TRBJ2-5. Germline assignment: CDR1 MNHEY and CDR2 SVGEGT. The CDR3 has 11 residues. The CDR3 is CASSPRGTQYF.

J is TRBJ1-5 and V is TRBV11-2; as DNA is missing, the TRBD1 call by TCRdb cannot be tested. Germline V CDR1 and CDR2: SGHAT, FQNNGV. The CDR3 sequence is 14 residues long. This CDR3 reads CASSLSIEGQPQHF.

V gene TRBV7-9 combines with J gene TRBJ1-2; the TCRdb call, TRBD1, lacks DNA for checking. CDR1 and CDR2 (germline): SEHNR, FQNEAQ (reference sequence). This CDR3 spans 16 amino acids. The CDR3 region is CASSLDTGQGNYGYTF.

The J gene is TRBJ2-7, the V gene TRBV27; TCRdb's D call of TRBD1 is untestable without DNA. The CDR3 covers 13 residues. Germline lookup yields CDR1 MNHEY and CDR2 SMNVEV (reference sequence). The CDR3 protein is CASTVTGSYEQYF.

The chain has TRBV20-1 and TRBJ2-3. The germline V gene encodes CDR1 DFQATT and CDR2 SNEGSKA (reference sequence). This CDR3 region has 14 residues. The CDR3 sequence: CSARLFYASDTQYF.

The V gene is TRBV29-1, the J gene TRBJ1-2; TCRdb calls TRBD1, which cannot be checked without DNA. CDR1 SQVTM and CDR2 ANQGSEA come from the germline V gene. This CDR3 region has 12 residues. This CDR3 is CSVDQGADGYTF.

The V and J genes are TRBV28 and TRBJ2-7. This CDR3 contains 12 residues. Looked up from germline, CDR1 is MDHEN and CDR2 is SYDVKM. This chain's CDR3 is CASSYSSWEQYF.

The chain joins TRBV27 to TRBJ1-2; lacking DNA, the TRBD1 call made by TCRdb goes unchecked. Germline V gene lookup returns CDR1 MNHEY and CDR2 SMNVEV (reference sequence). The CDR3 is 15 amino acids. The CDR3 sequence is CASNPRGGAQYGYTF.

The V call is TRBV14, the J call TRBJ2-5. Germline values: CDR1 SGHDN, CDR2 FVKESK. CDR3 length: 15 amino acids. The chain's CDR3 is CASSQDFLSQETQYF.

The chain recombines TRBV7-9 with TRBJ1-1; TCRdb lists TRBD1, though no DNA is available to test this call. Germline-derived CDR1 and CDR2 are SEHNR and FQNEAQ (reference sequence). The length of the CDR3 is 15 residues. The CDR3 loop is CASSNRQGVSTEAFF.

The V call is TRBV27, the J call TRBJ1-2; TCRdb lists TRBD1, though no DNA is available to test this call. Germline values: CDR1 MNHEY, CDR2 SMNVEV (reference sequence). This CDR3 comprises 14 residues. The CDR3 reads CASSPRRTGYGYTF.

The V and J genes are TRBV7-9 and TRBJ2-2; TCRdb designates TRBD2, a call that cannot be tested without DNA. The CDR3 is 17 residues long. Germline CDR1 and CDR2: SEHNR and FQNEAQ (reference sequence). The CDR3 sequence is CASSSGTAEIFGWELFF. The variable domain in full, with the rest retrieved from reference TRBV7-9 and TRBJ2-2, is DTGVSQNPRHKITKRGQNVTFRCDPISEHNRLYWYRQTLGQGPEFLTYFQNEAQLEKSRLLSDRFSAERPKGSFSTLEIQRTEQGDSAMYLCASSSGTAEIFGWELFFGEGSRLTVL.

The chain has TRBV7-3 and TRBJ1-2; absent DNA, TCRdb's TRBD1 call cannot be checked. Germline loops: CDR1 SGHTA, CDR2 FQGTGA. This CDR3 region has 13 residues. The CDR3 sequence: CASSPTPAEGYTF.

The gene calls are TRBV19 and TRBJ1-2; TCRdb selects TRBD1, and the lack of DNA leaves this call unchecked. Per germline, CDR1 LNHDA and CDR2 SQIVND (reference sequence). CDR3 length: 12 residues. This CDR3 reads CASSSQGDGYTF.

The genes are TRBV7-9 and TRBJ2-4; no DNA is available, so the TRBD1 call from TCRdb remains unchecked. Germline V gives CDR1 SEHNR, CDR2 FQNEAQ (reference sequence). CDR3 size: 17 residues. The CDR3 here is CASSSPEARVPGNIQYF. The whole variable domain, filled in from reference TRBV7-9 and TRBJ2-4, reads DTGVSQNPRHKITKRGQNVTFRCDPISEHNRLYWYRQTLGQGPEFLTYFQNEAQLEKSRLLSDRFSAERPKGSFSTLEIQRTEQGDSAMYLCASSSPEARVPGNIQYFGAGTRLSVL.

The genes are TRBV7-8 and TRBJ2-7. CDR1 is SGHVS, CDR2 FQNEAQ, per germline. The CDR3 covers 15 residues. CDR3 in amino acids: CASSLDGVLAYEQYF. Together with reference TRBV7-8 and TRBJ2-7, the CDR3 gives the full variable domain: GAGVSQSPRYKVAKRGQDVALRCDPISGHVSLFWYQQALGQGPEFLTYFQNEAQLDKSGLPSDRFFAERPEGSVSTLKIQRTQQEDSAVYLCASSLDGVLAYEQYFGPGTRLTVT.

This rearrangement joins TRBV6-6 to TRBJ1-2. The CDR3 is made up of 12 amino acids. Per germline, CDR1 MNHNY and CDR2 SVGAGI (reference sequence). The CDR3 reads CASSYSSAGYTF.

This chain connects TRBV6-6 to TRBJ2-5; the D gene TCRdb calls, TRBD2, cannot be checked with no DNA. This CDR3 is built from 17 residues. Germline V lookup: CDR1 MNHNY, CDR2 SVGAGI (reference sequence). CDR3 in amino acids: CASKFQAGGPSAGTQYF.

This chain links TRBV15 with TRBJ2-7. From germline, CDR1 is LNHNV and CDR2 YYDKDF (reference sequence). This CDR3 has 13 amino acids. CDR3 loop: CATSTRYPDEQYF.

This sequence joins TRBV12-3 or TRBV12-4 and TRBJ2-7; the TCRdb D gene call, TRBD1, has no DNA to confirm it. CDR3 length equals 13 residues. The CDR3 reads CASTFGAGYEQYF.

The CDR3 reads CASSFSRETLSETEAFF. The chain links TRBV28 to TRBJ1-1. CDR3 size: 17 residues. Germline V CDR1 and CDR2: MDHEN, SYDVKM.

The chain uses TRBV12-3 or TRBV12-4 and TRBJ2-2. This CDR3 is 12 amino acids long. This CDR3 reads CASSFNTGELFF.

The chain links TRBV29-1 to TRBJ1-2; TCRdb names TRBD1, which stays unverified in the absence of DNA. In germline, CDR1 is SQVTM, CDR2 ANQGSEA. This CDR3 region has 15 residues. The CDR3 sequence: CSVEVPTATNYGYTF.

This sequence joins TRBV12-3 or TRBV12-4 and TRBJ2-2. This CDR3 spans 13 amino acids. Here the CDR3 reads CASSLANTGELFF.